The 6 T cell receptor beta chains below all came from one sample that was sequenced in a study of T cell repertoires in cytomegalovirus infection (dated by TCRdb to the late 2010s). The sample's treatment or condition label is to be understood as: in vitro stimulation with specific CMV peptide epitopes to enrich CMV-specific T cells. Sequencing was performed on an Illumina HiSeq 1500. TCRdb reprocessing: public reads trimmed at Q25 with fastp, clones called with MiXCR, in-frame beta chains kept. Merged by CDR3 protein, the rows form single entries marked with the most common genes and DNA. Here the sample has hundreds of thousands of distinct CDR3 sequences; 30% to 40% occur a single time. About 14% of the sample is in the top ten clones. Antigens for these TCRs are unknown. The material sequenced was cultured CD8+ T cells from PBMCs, taken from culture after CMV antigen stimulation. These receptors were obtained from a human donor in good health (CMV status not recorded). Some clones in this sample may be carry-over from other donors' samples.

V usage is TRBV6-1 and J usage is TRBJ2-7; D is tentatively TRBD1 or TRBD2 (5 bases each). This CDR3 region has 15 residues. The V and J ends lost 5 bases and 0 bases respectively, with 14 bases between them. CDR1 MNHNS and CDR2 SASEGT come from the germline V gene. CDR3: CASSPGDPSSYEQYF. The DNA of the CDR3 is TGTGCCAGCAGTCCTGGGGACCCAAGCTCCTACGAGCAGTACTTC.

V and J are TRBV19 and TRBJ1-1, with D perhaps matching TRBD1 (6 bases). There are 13 residues in the CDR3. Between the trimmed V and J ends, which lost 8 bases and 1 base, there was a span of 11 bases. Germline CDR1 and CDR2: LNHDA and SQIVND (reference sequence). CDR3 coding DNA: TGTGCCAGTGCCGGGGGACAGAACACTGAAGCTTTCTTT. Protein sequence: CASAGGQNTEAFF.

In its sample, this clonotype was seen many times. The V gene is TRBV4-3, the J gene TRBJ2-2; D ambiguous. V gave up 0 bases and J gave up 5 bases, with 10 bases separating them. This CDR3 region has 15 residues. Germline V gene sequence: CDR1 LGHNA, CDR2 YSLEER. CDR3 in amino acids: CASSQDPGGTGELFF. For the CDR3, the DNA is TGCGCCAGCAGCCAAGACCCGGGTGGGACCGGGGAGCTGTTTTTT.

This rearrangement joins TRBV5-4 to TRBJ2-1, with unresolved D. Deletions cut 1 base from V and 0 bases from J, with 8 bases between. Germline-derived CDR1 and CDR2 are SGHNT and YYREEE (reference sequence). The CDR3 totals 15 residues. This CDR3 is CASSLIQNSYNEQFF. The DNA of the CDR3 is TGTGCCAGCAGCTTGATCCAGAACTCCTACAATGAGCAGTTCTTC. Together with reference TRBV5-4 and TRBJ2-1, the CDR3 gives the full variable domain: ETGVTQSPTHLIKTRGQQVTLRCSSQSGHNTVSWYQQALGQGPQFIFQYYREEENGRGNFPPRFSGLQFPNYSSELNVNALELDDSALYLCASSLIQNSYNEQFFGPGTRLTVL.

This clonotype was found many times. The chain recombines TRBV7-6 with TRBJ2-1; D perhaps matches TRBD1 (6 bases). Trimming removed 5 bases from V and 4 bases from J, with 18 bases in between. CDR3 length equals 16 residues. Germline V gene sequence: CDR1 SGHVS, CDR2 FNYEAQ. As DNA, the CDR3 is TGTGCCAGCAGCCCACGGACAGCCGGGCCTTACAATGAGCAGTTCTTC. Protein product: CASSPRTAGPYNEQFF.

There are a few counts of this clonotype. Here the CDR3 DNA reads TGTGCCAGCAGCTCCACTTACGTTATGAGTAGCACAGATACGCAGTATTTT. Translated: CASSSTYVMSSTDTQYF. This chain uses TRBV7-2 with TRBJ2-3; D ambiguous. The CDR3 is made up of 17 amino acids. Per the germline V gene, CDR1 is SGHTA and CDR2 is FQGNSA. Trimming shortened V by 4 bases and J by 0 bases, and 17 bases separated the two germline ends. Using reference TRBV7-2 and TRBJ2-3 for the parts outside the CDR3, the full variable domain is GAGVSQSPSNKVTEKGKDVELRCDPISGHTALYWYRQSLGQGLEFLIYFQGNSAPDKSGLPSDRFSAERTGGSVSTLTIQRTQQEDSAVYLCASSSTYVMSSTDTQYFGPGTRLTVL.